Listed here are 6 T cell receptor beta chains from one sample, sequenced in a study of T cell changes during pregnancy in multiple sclerosis. Here immunoSEQ multiplex PCR was the method, and the copy in TCRdb shows in-frame clones only, minus some. This sample yields around 100,000 clones, of which approximately 90% are seen a single time; about 3.5% belongs to the top ten. Sequenced material: peripheral blood, taken after pregnancy. These receptors came from a female donor with multiple sclerosis, enrolled in a pregnancy study.

This chain connects TRBV29-1 to TRBJ2-1; 8 bases are a match to TRBD1. V shed 6 bases, J shed 9 bases, and the junction held 7 bases outside the gene matches. The CDR3 is 12 residues long. Looked up from germline, CDR1 is SQVTM and CDR2 is ANQGSEA. The CDR3 DNA sequence: TGCAGCGTCCTCCGACAGGGGAGTGAGCAGTTCTTC. Its translation: CSVLRQGSEQFF.

This chain joins TRBV7-3 and TRBJ1-6, with D tentatively TRBD1 (5 bases). The length of the CDR3 is 13 residues. With 2 bases removed from V and 10 bases from J, the gap between germline ends came to 9 bases. In germline, CDR1 is SGHTA, CDR2 FQGTGA. CDR3 loop: CASSLDSYSPLHF. CDR3 in DNA: TGTGCCAGCAGCTTAGACAGCTACTCACCCCTCCACTTT.

This sequence joins TRBV4-1 and TRBJ2-3; 7 bases are a match to TRBD2. The ends lost 1 base at V and 5 bases at J; junction bases unmatched: 9. Germline assignment: CDR1 MGHRA and CDR2 YSYEKL. The CDR3 extends over 16 amino acids. The CDR3 DNA sequence: TGCGCCAGCAGCCAAGGGGGGGGTCTAGACGGAGATACGCAGTATTTT. Its protein is CASSQGGGLDGDTQYF.

The chain uses TRBV19 and TRBJ1-1; 7 positions match TRBD1. Germline-derived CDR1 and CDR2 are LNHDA and SQIVND (reference sequence). The CDR3 runs to 14 residues. V dropped 2 bases and J dropped 0; count of bases not matched to a gene: 0. The CDR3 loop is CASSIQGVNTEAFF. Here the CDR3 DNA reads TGTGCCAGTAGTATACAGGGGGTGAACACTGAAGCTTTCTTT.

CDR3: CASSILGPPNAYEQYF. The CDR3 DNA reads as TGTGCCAGTAGTATTCTGGGGCCACCGAACGCCTACGAGCAGTACTTC. V and J are TRBV19 and TRBJ2-7, with D possibly matching TRBD1 (5 bases). V gave up 3 bases and J gave up 2 bases, with 17 bases separating them. CDR1 LNHDA and CDR2 SQIVND come from the germline V gene (reference sequence). The CDR3 has 16 residues.

The genes are TRBV5-1 and TRBJ1-1; D is undetermined. Trimming left V 0 bases short and J 1 base short, with 4 bases between. There are 13 residues in the CDR3. CDR1 is SGHRS, CDR2 YFSETQ, per germline. The DNA of the CDR3 is TGCGCCAGCAGCTTGGGAGAGAACACTGAAGCTTTCTTT. Its translation: CASSLGENTEAFF. Full variable domain (remainder filled in from reference TRBV5-1 and TRBJ1-1): KAGVTQTPRYLIKTRGQQVTLSCSPISGHRSVSWYQQTPGQGLQFLFEYFSETQRNKGNFPGRFSGRQFSNSRSEMNVSTLELGDSALYLCASSLGENTEAFFGQGTRLTVV.